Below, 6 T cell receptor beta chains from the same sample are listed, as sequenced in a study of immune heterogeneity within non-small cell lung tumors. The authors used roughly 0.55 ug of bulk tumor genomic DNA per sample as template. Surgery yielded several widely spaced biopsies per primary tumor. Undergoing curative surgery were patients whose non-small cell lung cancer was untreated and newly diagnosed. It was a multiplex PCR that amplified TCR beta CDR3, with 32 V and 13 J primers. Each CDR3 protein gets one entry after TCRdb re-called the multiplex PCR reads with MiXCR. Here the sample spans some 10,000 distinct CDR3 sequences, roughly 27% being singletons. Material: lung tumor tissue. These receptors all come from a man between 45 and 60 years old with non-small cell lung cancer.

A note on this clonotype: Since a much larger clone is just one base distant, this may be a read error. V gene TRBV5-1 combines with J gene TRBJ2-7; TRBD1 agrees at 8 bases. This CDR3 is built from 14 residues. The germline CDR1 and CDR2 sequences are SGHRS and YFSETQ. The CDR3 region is CAISLGTGTYEQYF. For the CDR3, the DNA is TGCGCCATCAGCTTGGGGACAGGAACCTACGAGCAGTACTTC. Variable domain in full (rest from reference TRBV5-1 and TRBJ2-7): KAGVTQTPRYLIKTRGQQVTLSCSPISGHRSVSWYQQTPGQGLQFLFEYFSETQRNKGNFPGRFSGRQFSNSRSEMNVSTLELGDSALYLCAISLGTGTYEQYFGPGTRLTVT.

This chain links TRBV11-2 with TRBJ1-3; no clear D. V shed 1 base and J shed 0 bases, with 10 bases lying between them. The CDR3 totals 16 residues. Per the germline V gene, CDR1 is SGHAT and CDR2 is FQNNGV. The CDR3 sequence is CASSLVRTYSGNTIYF. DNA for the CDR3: TGTGCCAGCAGCTTAGTCAGGACGTACTCTGGAAACACCATATATTTT.

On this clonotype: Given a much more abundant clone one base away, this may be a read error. The CDR3 DNA follows: TGTGCCATCAGTGAATTTGGTGAAAAACTGTTTTTT. This sequence encodes CAISEFGEKLFF. The chain couples TRBV25-1 to TRBJ1-4; D is ambiguous. The CDR3 has 12 amino acids. Germline V CDR1 and CDR2: MGHDK, SYGVNS.

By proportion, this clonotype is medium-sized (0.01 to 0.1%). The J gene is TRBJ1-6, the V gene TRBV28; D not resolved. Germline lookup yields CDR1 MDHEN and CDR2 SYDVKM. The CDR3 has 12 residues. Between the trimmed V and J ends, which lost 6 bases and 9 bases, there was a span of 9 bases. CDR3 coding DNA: TGTGCCAGCAGGACCACGGGTTCACCCCTCCACTTT. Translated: CASRTTGSPLHF.

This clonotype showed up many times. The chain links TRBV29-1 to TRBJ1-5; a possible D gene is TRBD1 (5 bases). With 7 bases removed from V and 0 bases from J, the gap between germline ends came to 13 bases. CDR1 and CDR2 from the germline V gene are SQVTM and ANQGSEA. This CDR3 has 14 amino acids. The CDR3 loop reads CSAVTGYSNQPQHF. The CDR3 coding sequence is TGCAGCGCTGTCACAGGTTATAGCAATCAGCCCCAGCATTTT.

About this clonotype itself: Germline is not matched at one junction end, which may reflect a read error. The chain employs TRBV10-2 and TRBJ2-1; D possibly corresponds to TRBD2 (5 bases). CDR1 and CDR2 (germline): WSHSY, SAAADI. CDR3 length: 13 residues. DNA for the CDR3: TGCGCCAGCAGAGACGGGGTCATCAATGGGCAGTTCTTC. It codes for CASRDGVINGQFF.